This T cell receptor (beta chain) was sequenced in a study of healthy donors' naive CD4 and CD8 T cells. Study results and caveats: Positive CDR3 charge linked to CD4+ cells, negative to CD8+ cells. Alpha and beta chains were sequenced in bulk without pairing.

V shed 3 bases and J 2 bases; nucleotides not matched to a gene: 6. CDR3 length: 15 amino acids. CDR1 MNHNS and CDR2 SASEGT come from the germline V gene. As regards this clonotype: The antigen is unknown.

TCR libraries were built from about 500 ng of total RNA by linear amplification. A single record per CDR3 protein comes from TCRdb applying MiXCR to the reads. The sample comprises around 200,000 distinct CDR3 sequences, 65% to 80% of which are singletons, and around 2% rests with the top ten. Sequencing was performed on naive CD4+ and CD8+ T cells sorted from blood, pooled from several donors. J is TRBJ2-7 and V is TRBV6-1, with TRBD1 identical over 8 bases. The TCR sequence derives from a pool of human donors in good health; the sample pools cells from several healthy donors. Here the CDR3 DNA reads TGTGCCAGCAGTGACCGAGGACAGGGAACCTACGAGCAGTACTTC. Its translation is CASSDRGQGTYEQYF.